This T cell receptor (beta chain) was observed in a study of cytomegalovirus exposure and HLA in healthy donors. The CDR3 covers 15 residues. Per the germline V gene, CDR1 is MNHEY and CDR2 is SVGAGI. Trimming stripped 2 bases from V and 0 bases from J, with 10 bases between. This PCR relied on a set of 60 Vbeta primers and 13 Jbeta primers. Here immunoSEQ multiplex PCR was the method, and the copy in TCRdb shows in-frame clones only, minus some. Of about 140,000 clones listed, 73% were seen once; the top ten hold about 1.2%. The sample was PBMCs. The chain uses TRBV6-5 and TRBJ1-2; weak D call: TRBD1 (6 bases). This TCR derives from a woman aged 40 to 55 in good health and CMV-seronegative. CDR3 bases: TGTGCCAGCAGTTACGCGGACAGAACTAACTATGGCTACACCTTC. Translating it yields CASSYADRTNYGYTF.